Listed here are 6 T cell receptor beta chains from one sample, sequenced in a study of spatial heterogeneity in lung cancer. Time point denoted: sample taken at primary tumor resection. No cell sorting; template was whole RNA from tumor, lung tissue or PBMC. TCRdb processed the 5' RACE reads anew with MiXCR; each CDR3 protein has one entry. The sample holds several thousand distinct CDR3 sequences; 25% to 35% are singletons and the top ten take about 40%. The sample in question was PBMCs, obtained at surgery. The receptors originated from a female donor with early-stage non-small cell lung cancer.

A remark on this clonotype: This beta chain appears as a stray read in a library generated for alpha chains; its size is not informative. The gene calls are TRBV18 and TRBJ2-7; 9 bases are shared with TRBD1. The CDR3 contains 15 residues. The trim removed 3 bases at V and 6 bases at J, leaving 9 bases unmatched. Looked up from germline, CDR1 is KGHSH and CDR2 is LQKENI. The CDR3 coding sequence is TGTGCCAGCTCACCGGGACAGGGAGGCTGGGGCGAGCAGTACTTC. This translates into CASSPGQGGWGEQYF.

There are a few counts of this clonotype. This beta chain slipped into a library made for alpha chains as a stray read, so its size is not meaningful. The chain is built from TRBV5-5 and TRBJ2-7; 7 bases fit TRBD2. V lost 1 base and J lost 0; bases outside the gene matches: 7. CDR3 size: 16 residues. Germline lookup yields CDR1 SGHKS and CDR2 YYEKEE (reference sequence). This CDR3 reads CASSLLGGEPSYEQYV. Written as DNA, the CDR3 is TGTGCCAGCAGCTTGTTGGGAGGGGAACCCTCCTACGAGCAGTACGTC.

This clonotype has only a few counts. This beta chain slipped into a library made for alpha chains as a stray read, so its size is not meaningful. The V call is TRBV25-1, the J call TRBJ1-2; no clear D. The CDR3 runs to 12 residues. The V and J ends lost 4 bases and 5 bases respectively, with 8 bases between them. In germline, CDR1 is MGHDK, CDR2 SYGVNS. CDR3 in DNA: TGTGCCAGCAGTGTTGGGGAATATGGCTACACCTTC. Translation gives CASSVGEYGYTF.

In this sample, this clonotype is large. Since the library was made to target alpha chains, this beta chain is a stray read and its abundance is not meaningful. This chain links TRBV3-1 with TRBJ2-1, with D possibly called TRBD1 or TRBD2 (5 bases each). Germline CDR1 reads LGHDT; CDR2 reads YNNKEL (reference sequence). CDR3 length: 12 residues. V lost 8 bases to trimming and J lost 5 bases, with 10 bases between them. The CDR3 region is CASGTLHNEQFF. The CDR3 DNA is TGTGCCAGCGGGACCCTTCACAATGAGCAGTTCTTC.

The table lists this clonotype with a few counts. This beta chain is an unintended read in a library built for alpha chains; its size means little. This chain joins TRBV28 and TRBJ2-7; 7 nucleotides match TRBD2. The ends lost 6 bases at V and 1 base at J; junction bases unmatched: 9. CDR1 is MDHEN, CDR2 SYDVKM, per germline. There are 15 residues in the CDR3. The CDR3 DNA is TGTGCCAGCAGCAGCGGGACGTCAATGTCCTACGAGCAGTACTTC. This gives the protein CASSSGTSMSYEQYF.

A word on this clonotype: Since it is a stray read in a library aimed at alpha chains, this beta chain has a size that is not meaningful. CDR3 in amino acids: CSVDRQNTGELFF. The CDR3 DNA is TGCAGCGTTGATAGGCAGAACACCGGGGAGCTGTTTTTT. The chain links TRBV29-1 to TRBJ2-2; D not resolved. V lost 3 bases and J 1 base, leaving 6 bases between the germline ends. There are 13 residues in the CDR3. The germline V gene has CDR1 SQVTM and CDR2 ANQGSEA.